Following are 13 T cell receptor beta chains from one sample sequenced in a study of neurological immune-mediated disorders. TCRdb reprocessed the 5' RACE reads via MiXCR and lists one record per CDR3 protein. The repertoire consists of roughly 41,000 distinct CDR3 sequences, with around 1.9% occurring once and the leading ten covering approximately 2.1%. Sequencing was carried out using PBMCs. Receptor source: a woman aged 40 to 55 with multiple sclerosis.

The CDR3 here is CASSYDLAGGPKFF. The CDR3 DNA reads TGTGCCAGCAGCTACGACCTAGCGGGGGGGCCCAAGTTCTTC. The chain joins TRBV6-4 to TRBJ2-1, with 12 nucleotides matching TRBD2. The CDR3 covers 14 residues. Per germline, CDR1 MRHNA and CDR2 SNTAGT. Unmatched junction bases numbered 11, after V lost 6 bases and J lost 14 bases.

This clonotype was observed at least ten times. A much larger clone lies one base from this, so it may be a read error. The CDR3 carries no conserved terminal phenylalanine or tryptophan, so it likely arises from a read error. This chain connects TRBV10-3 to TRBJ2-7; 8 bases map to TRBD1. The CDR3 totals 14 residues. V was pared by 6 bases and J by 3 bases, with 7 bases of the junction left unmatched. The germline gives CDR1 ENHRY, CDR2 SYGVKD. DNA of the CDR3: TGTGCCATCAGAAATACAGGGGGAATCTACGAGCAGTACTGC. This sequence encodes CAIRNTGGIYEQYC.

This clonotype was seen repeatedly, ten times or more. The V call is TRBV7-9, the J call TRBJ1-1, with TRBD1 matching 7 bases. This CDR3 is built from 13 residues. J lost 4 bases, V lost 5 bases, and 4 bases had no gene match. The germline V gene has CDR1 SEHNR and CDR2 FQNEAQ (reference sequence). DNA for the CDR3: TGTGCCAGCAGCCCCAGGGGGGGCACTGAAGCTTTCTTT. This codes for CASSPRGGTEAFF.

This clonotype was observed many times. The CDR3 here is CASSLQGGYNEQFF. The CDR3 DNA follows: TGCGCCAGCAGCTTACAGGGGGGGTACAATGAGCAGTTCTTC. V is TRBV5-1 and J is TRBJ2-1; D possibly corresponds to TRBD1 (8 bases). The CDR3 runs 14 residues. Germline CDR1 SGHRS, CDR2 YFSETQ. Trimming left V 2 bases short and J 4 bases short, with 10 bases between.

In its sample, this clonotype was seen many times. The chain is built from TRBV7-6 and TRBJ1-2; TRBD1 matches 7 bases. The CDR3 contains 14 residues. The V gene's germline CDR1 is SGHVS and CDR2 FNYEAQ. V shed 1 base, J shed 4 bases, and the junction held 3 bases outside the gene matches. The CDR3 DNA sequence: TGTGCCAGCAGCTTAGAGGGACAGCCCTATGGCTACACCTTC. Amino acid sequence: CASSLEGQPYGYTF. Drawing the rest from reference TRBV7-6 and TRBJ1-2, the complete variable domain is GAGVSQSPRYKVTKRGQDVALRCDPISGHVSLYWYRQALGQGPEFLTYFNYEAQQDKSGLPNDRFSAERPEGSISTLTIQRTEQRDSAMYRCASSLEGQPYGYTFGSGTRLTVV.

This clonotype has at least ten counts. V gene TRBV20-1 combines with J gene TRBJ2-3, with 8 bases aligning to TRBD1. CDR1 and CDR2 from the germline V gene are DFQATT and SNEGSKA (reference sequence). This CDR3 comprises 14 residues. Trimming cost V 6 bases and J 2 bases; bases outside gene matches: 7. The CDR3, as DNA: TGCAGTGCCAGGGGGCCGACATCCACAGATACGCAGTATTTT. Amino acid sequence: CSARGPTSTDTQYF.

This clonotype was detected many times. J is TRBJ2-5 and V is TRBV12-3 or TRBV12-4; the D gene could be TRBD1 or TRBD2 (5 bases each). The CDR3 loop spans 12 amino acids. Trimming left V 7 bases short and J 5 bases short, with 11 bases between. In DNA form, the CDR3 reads TGTGCCAGCACTTTCGGGACGGAGACCCAGTACTTC. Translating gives CASTFGTETQYF.

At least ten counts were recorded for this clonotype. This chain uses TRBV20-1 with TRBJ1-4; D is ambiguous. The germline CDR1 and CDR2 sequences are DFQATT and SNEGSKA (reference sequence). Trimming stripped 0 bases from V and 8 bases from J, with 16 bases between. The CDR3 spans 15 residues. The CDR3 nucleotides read TGCAGTGCTAGAGAACCGGGCTTTGGTGGGGAAAAACTGTTTTTT. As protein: CSAREPGFGGEKLFF.

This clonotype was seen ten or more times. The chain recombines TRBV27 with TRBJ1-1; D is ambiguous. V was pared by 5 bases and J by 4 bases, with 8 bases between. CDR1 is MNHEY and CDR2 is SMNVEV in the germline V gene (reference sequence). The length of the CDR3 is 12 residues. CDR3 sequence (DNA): TGTGCCAGCAGTACCATAGGCACTGAAGCTTTCTTT. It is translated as CASSTIGTEAFF.

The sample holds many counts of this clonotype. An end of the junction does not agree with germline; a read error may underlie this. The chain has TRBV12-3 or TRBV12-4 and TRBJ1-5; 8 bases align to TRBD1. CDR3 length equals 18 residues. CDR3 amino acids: CASSLDRGPVYSNQPQHF. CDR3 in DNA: TGTGCCAGCAGCTTAGACAGGGGTCCGGTTTATAGCAATCAGCCCCAGCATTTT.

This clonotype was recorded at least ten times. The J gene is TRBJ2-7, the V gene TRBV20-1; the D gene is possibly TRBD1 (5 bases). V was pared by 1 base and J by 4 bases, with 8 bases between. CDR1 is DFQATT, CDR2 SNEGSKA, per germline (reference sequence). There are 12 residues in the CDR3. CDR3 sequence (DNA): TGCAGTGCTAGAGTTGACAGTTACGAGCAGTACTTC. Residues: CSARVDSYEQYF.

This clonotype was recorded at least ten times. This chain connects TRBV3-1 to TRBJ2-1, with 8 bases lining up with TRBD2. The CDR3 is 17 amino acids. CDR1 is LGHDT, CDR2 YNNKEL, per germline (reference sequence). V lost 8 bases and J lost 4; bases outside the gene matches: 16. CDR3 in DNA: TGTGCCAGCCCTTCCTGCCTGGGACTAGTGGGGTACAATGAGCAGTTCTTC. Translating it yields CASPSCLGLVGYNEQFF.

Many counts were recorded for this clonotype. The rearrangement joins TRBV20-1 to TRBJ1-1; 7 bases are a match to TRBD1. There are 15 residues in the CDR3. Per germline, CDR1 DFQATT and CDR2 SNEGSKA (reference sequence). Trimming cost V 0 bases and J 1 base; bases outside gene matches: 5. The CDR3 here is CSARDLTGANTEAFF. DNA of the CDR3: TGCAGTGCTAGAGATCTAACAGGGGCGAACACTGAAGCTTTCTTT.